This T cell receptor (beta chain) emerged from a study of CD8 T cells in ankylosing spondylitis. J lost 2 bases, V lost 5 bases, and 4 bases had no gene match. The germline CDR1 and CDR2 sequences are SQVTM and ANQGSEA. This CDR3 region has 15 residues. This clonotype has ten or more counts. As yet, its antigen is unknown. Using its own MiXCR run on the 5' RACE reads, TCRdb lists one record per CDR3 protein. The sample holds approximately 100,000 distinct CDR3 sequences, about 7.7% seen once. Study observations and caveats: Disease-linked clones proved CD8+ and comparatively uncommon in peripheral blood.

The sample consisted of blood, either unsorted or a sorted T cell fraction (not recorded which). This sequence was found in a male donor with ankylosing spondylitis or in good health (not recorded which). The genes are TRBV29-1 and TRBJ2-5, with 14 bases aligning to TRBD2. DNA for the CDR3: TGCAGCGTTATGGGACTAGCGGGAGTGCAAGAGACCCAGTACTTC. Protein sequence: CSVMGLAGVQETQYF.